Below, 17 T cell receptor beta chains from the same sample are listed, as sequenced in a study of T cell changes during pregnancy in multiple sclerosis. TCRdb's copy holds only in-frame clones and misses some; the assay was immunoSEQ multiplex PCR. The sample lists 100,000 to 140,000 clones, around 93% occurring once. Sequenced here: peripheral blood, sampled in the third trimester of pregnancy. The receptors were sampled from a female donor in good health, enrolled as a control in a pregnancy study.

The V and J genes are TRBV5-6 and TRBJ2-7; TRBD1 agrees at 7 bases. V trimming: 4 bases; J trimming: 2 bases; junction bases outside the gene matches: 6. Germline loops: CDR1 SGHDT, CDR2 YYEEEE. This CDR3 has 14 residues. The CDR3 DNA follows: TGTGCCAGCAGCCCGGACAGGAAAACCTACGAGCAGTACTTC. This sequence encodes CASSPDRKTYEQYF.

V usage is TRBV4-3 and J usage is TRBJ2-1, with 12 bases aligning to TRBD2. This CDR3 has 16 residues. With 0 bases clipped from V and 7 bases from J, the junction kept 4 bases outside the gene matches. In germline, CDR1 is LGHNA, CDR2 YSLEER. The CDR3 coding sequence is TGCGCCAGCAGCCAAGAGCCTAGCGGGGGGGCGAATGAGCAGTTCTTC. Residues: CASSQEPSGGANEQFF.

This chain joins TRBV4-2 and TRBJ1-6; tentatively, D is TRBD1 (6 bases). Germline CDR1 is LGHNA and CDR2 is YNFKEQ. The ends were cut back, 0 bases at V and 7 bases at J, with 13 bases in the middle. The CDR3 runs 16 residues. The CDR3 coding sequence is TGTGCCAGCAGCCAAGATATACAGGGCAGCAATTCACCCCTCCACTTT. Protein product: CASSQDIQGSNSPLHF.

The CDR3 nucleotides are TGCGCCAGCAGCTTGGAACAGGGACCCTACGAGCAGTACTTC. The encoded protein is CASSLEQGPYEQYF. The V call is TRBV5-1, the J call TRBJ2-7; tentative D call: TRBD1 (6 bases). The germline CDR1 and CDR2 sequences are SGHRS and YFSETQ. With 0 bases removed from V and 2 bases from J, the gap between germline ends came to 9 bases. CDR3 size: 14 residues.

This clone has a single count. The chain is built from TRBV7-2 and TRBJ1-2; 7 bases match TRBD1. The CDR3 has 14 amino acids. V was clipped by 5 bases and J by 3 bases; unmatched bases: 6. Per germline, CDR1 SGHTA and CDR2 FQGNSA. As DNA, the CDR3 is TGTGCCAGCAGCCCGCGACAGGGAGACTATGGCTACACCTTC. Amino acids: CASSPRQGDYGYTF. Drawing the rest from reference TRBV7-2 and TRBJ1-2, the complete variable domain is GAGVSQSPSNKVTEKGKDVELRCDPISGHTALYWYRQSLGQGLEFLIYFQGNSAPDKSGLPSDRFSAERTGGSVSTLTIQRTQQEDSAVYLCASSPRQGDYGYTFGSGTRLTVV.

The genes are TRBV7-9 and TRBJ1-5, with 8 bases lining up with TRBD1. Germline V gene data show CDR1 as SEHNR and CDR2 as FQNEAQ (reference sequence). CDR3 size: 15 residues. After removal of 5 bases from V and 2 bases from J, the junction contained 5 bases not matched to a gene. The CDR3 bases are TGTGCCAGCAGCCATGACAGGGGACGCAATCAGCCCCAGCATTTT. It is translated as CASSHDRGRNQPQHF.

The V gene is TRBV7-6, the J gene TRBJ1-4; D is unresolved. The CDR3 sequence is 11 residues long. V was shortened by 4 bases and J by 8 bases, with 5 bases between the two germline ends. CDR1 is SGHVS and CDR2 is FNYEAQ in the germline V gene. For the CDR3, the DNA is TGTGCCAGCAGCTCAGGAGAAAAACTGTTTTTT. Translation: CASSSGEKLFF.

The chain links TRBV5-6 to TRBJ2-3; weak D call: TRBD2 (5 bases). This CDR3 contains 17 residues. Deletions cut 4 bases from V and 2 bases from J, with 20 bases between. The germline gives CDR1 SGHDT, CDR2 YYEEEE. The CDR3 nucleotides read TGTGCCAGCAGCCCCATGGCGGGCCATCGGTCCACAGATACGCAGTATTTT. This codes for CASSPMAGHRSTDTQYF.

The rearrangement links TRBV19 to TRBJ2-2, with D possibly TRBD1 on 6 matching bases. Trimming took off 1 base at V and 4 bases at J, with 13 bases between the two ends. The CDR3 runs to 16 residues. CDR1 is LNHDA, CDR2 SQIVND, per germline (reference sequence). The DNA of the CDR3 is TGTGCCAGTAGTATAGGACAGGCGAGGCGCACCGGGGAGCTGTTTTTT. Translated, it gives CASSIGQARRTGELFF.

The chain employs TRBV6-1 and TRBJ2-3; weak D call: TRBD1 (5 bases). Deletions cut 6 bases from V and 2 bases from J, with 15 bases between. The germline V gene encodes CDR1 MNHNS and CDR2 SASEGT. There are 15 residues in the CDR3. CDR3 protein: CASSHLGAATDTQYF. For the CDR3, the DNA is TGTGCCAGCAGCCACCTAGGGGCAGCCACAGATACGCAGTATTTT.

V gene TRBV4-2 combines with J gene TRBJ2-5; 8 nucleotides line up with TRBD2. Germline V gene lookup returns CDR1 LGHNA and CDR2 YNFKEQ. The trim removed 4 bases at V and 0 bases at J, leaving 10 bases unmatched. CDR3 size: 17 residues. This CDR3 is CASSLITGGGHQETQYF. In DNA form, the CDR3 reads TGTGCCAGCAGCCTCATTACGGGCGGGGGGCACCAAGAGACCCAGTACTTC.

V is TRBV7-2 and J is TRBJ2-7; D perhaps matches TRBD1 (5 bases). CDR1 SGHTA and CDR2 FQGNSA come from the germline V gene. This CDR3 is 15 amino acids long. V was trimmed by 1 base and J by 3 bases, leaving 13 bases between them. The CDR3 is CASSLVPRDGYEQYF. CDR3 bases: TGTGCCAGCAGCTTAGTGCCCAGGGATGGCTACGAGCAGTACTTC.

This clone was counted a single time. The rearrangement uses TRBV7-9 and TRBJ1-2; 10 bases match TRBD1. V lost 4 bases to trimming and J lost 8 bases; unmatched junction nucleotides: 13. Germline CDR1 reads SEHNR; CDR2 reads FQNEAQ (reference sequence). The CDR3 runs to 16 residues. CDR3: CASSSRTGGRSGGYTF. CDR3 in DNA: TGTGCCAGCAGCTCCCGGACAGGGGGGCGTTCGGGGGGCTACACCTTC.

This clone has a single count. The chain employs TRBV6-5 and TRBJ2-1; perhaps TRBD2 as D (5 bases). The germline V gene has CDR1 MNHEY and CDR2 SVGAGI. Trimming left V 6 bases short and J 9 bases short, with 12 bases between. The CDR3 sequence is 12 residues long. The CDR3 sequence: CASSQIEGEQFF. CDR3 nucleotides: TGTGCCAGCAGCCAAATAGAGGGTGAGCAGTTCTTC.

The chain combines TRBV7-2 with TRBJ2-5, with D possibly being TRBD1 (6 bases). Trimming removed 6 bases at V and 4 bases at J, with 15 bases between. Germline lookup yields CDR1 SGHTA and CDR2 FQGNSA. This CDR3 has 14 amino acids. The CDR3 DNA reads TGTGCCAGCAGTCGACCGAGGGGGTCAGAGACCCAGTACTTC. Its protein is CASSRPRGSETQYF.

This sequence joins TRBV4-2 and TRBJ1-2; tentatively, D is TRBD1 (6 bases). The CDR3 consists of 14 residues. Looked up from germline, CDR1 is LGHNA and CDR2 is YNFKEQ. V dropped 1 base and J dropped 6 bases, with 12 bases sitting between them. CDR3 DNA: TGTGCCAGCAGCCAAGCCGGACAGTCTAATGGCTACACCTTC. Amino acids: CASSQAGQSNGYTF.

This clone was seen a few times. V is TRBV7-9 and J is TRBJ1-1, with TRBD1 matching over 7 bases. V shed 5 bases, J shed 3 bases, and the junction held 6 bases outside the gene matches. The CDR3 is made up of 14 amino acids. Germline CDR1 SEHNR, CDR2 FQNEAQ (reference sequence). The CDR3 protein is CASSKGALDTEAFF. In nucleotides, the CDR3 is TGTGCCAGCAGCAAGGGGGCGTTGGACACTGAAGCTTTCTTT.